These T cell receptor beta chains were read from a single sample in a study of CD8+ T cells in alopecia areata. Profiled with immunoSEQ multiplex PCR; TCRdb holds only in-frame clones, not every one. The table records approximately 65,000 clones, more than 45% of them present only once. Source: CD8+ T cells sorted from blood, taken around week 37, from a patient treated with tofacitinib. These receptors came from a human donor with alopecia areata. Both conserved end residues are part of each CDR3. The D gene is left open where the match is weak. Clone size is shown for a subset of rows, as once, few, many or a class of expanded clone.

j_call d_call clone_size v_call cdr3_aa cdr3_nt
TRBJ2-5 - - TRBV29-1 CSVELKYQVTQYF TGCAGCGTTGAACTGAAATATCAAGTGACCCAGTACTTC
TRBJ2-7 - few TRBV27 CASTQDGREQYF TGTGCCAGCACCCAAGACGGGCGCGAGCAGTACTTC
TRBJ2-7 TRBD2 - TRBV5-1 CASSLRLATEQYF TGCGCCAGCAGCTTGCGACTAGCGACCGAGCAGTACTTC
TRBJ1-3 - - TRBV29-1 CSVDPRDTGNTIYF TGCAGCGTTGACCCCAGGGACACCGGAAACACCATATATTTT
TRBJ1-1 - - TRBV27 CASKGGGGGTTEAFF TGTGCCAGCAAGGGAGGCGGGGGGGGTACCACTGAAGCTTTCTTT
TRBJ2-1 - - TRBV9 CASSPPSVSYNEQFF TGTGCCAGCAGCCCCCCTAGCGTCTCCTACAATGAGCAGTTCTTC
TRBJ2-5 - - TRBV5-1 CASSLVYGQETQYF TGCGCCAGCAGCTTGGTCTACGGACAAGAGACCCAGTACTTC
TRBJ2-1 TRBD2 - TRBV6-1 CASRRLANEQFF TGTGCCAGCAGGAGACTAGCGAATGAGCAGTTCTTC
TRBJ1-5 - - TRBV6-5 CASSPGGGNQPQHF TGTGCCAGCAGCCCAGGCGGGGGTAATCAGCCCCAGCATTTT
TRBJ2-3 - - TRBV29-1 CSASTGERTDTQYF TGCAGCGCCTCTACAGGTGAACGCACAGATACGCAGTATTTT
TRBJ1-4 - few TRBV25-1 CASSDLGGIKLFF TGTGCCAGCAGTGATCTGGGGGGGATAAAACTGTTTTTT
TRBJ1-2 TRBD1 - TRBV29-1 CSVGDRNYGYTF TGCAGCGTAGGGGACAGGAACTATGGCTACACCTTC
TRBJ2-5 TRBD1 few TRBV5-6 CASSSNRGVKYF TGTGCCAGCAGCTCAAACAGGGGGGTAAAGTACTTC
TRBJ2-1 TRBD2 - TRBV30 CAWSVLASGEQFF TGTGCCTGGAGTGTACTGGCTAGCGGGGAACAGTTCTTC
TRBJ2-1 - - TRBV29-1 CSVEEGGYNEQFF TGCAGCGTTGAAGAGGGGGGCTACAATGAGCAGTTCTTC
TRBJ2-7 TRBD2 few TRBV9 CASSVGGRNHEQYF TGTGCCAGCAGCGTGGGCGGGAGGAACCACGAGCAGTACTTC
TRBJ1-1 - - TRBV7-9 CASSLDRSTEAFF TGTGCCAGCAGCTTAGACAGGAGCACTGAAGCTTTCTTT
TRBJ2-7 - - TRBV2 CASIGLTRNF TGTGCCAGCATTGGGCTGACTAGGAACTTC
TRBJ2-1 - - TRBV30 CAWSMGVAAEQFF TGTGCCTGGAGTATGGGGGTGGCTGCTGAGCAGTTCTTC
TRBJ2-7 TRBD1 - TRBV29-1 CSVVTGGIYEQYF TGCAGCGTTGTAACAGGGGGGATCTACGAGCAGTACTTC
TRBJ2-5 TRBD1 - TRBV27 CASRISTGSWETQYF TGTGCCAGCAGAATCTCGACAGGGAGCTGGGAGACCCAGTACTTC
TRBJ2-4 TRBD2 few TRBV5-1 CASSPSFSGVKNIQYF TGCGCCAGCAGCCCCAGTTTTAGCGGGGTCAAAAACATTCAGTACTTC
TRBJ2-1 TRBD2 - TRBV5-1 CASSRTSGRFDEQFF TGCGCCAGCAGCCGAACTAGCGGGCGTTTTGATGAGCAGTTCTTC
TRBJ2-3 - few TRBV4-1 CASSHDSVRPRTQYF TGCGCCAGCAGCCACGACAGCGTCCGGCCCAGAACGCAGTATTTT
TRBJ2-7 TRBD1 few TRBV7-2 CASSLGWDRLSYEQYF TGTGCCAGCAGCTTAGGATGGGACAGGCTTTCCTACGAGCAGTACTTC
TRBJ2-3 - - TRBV29-1 CSVTPASFSTDTQYF TGCAGCGTGACGCCGGCCTCGTTTAGCACAGATACGCAGTATTTT
TRBJ2-7 TRBD1 few TRBV6-5 CASSYSRTGVEGEQYF TGTGCCAGCAGTTACTCGAGGACAGGGGTAGAAGGCGAGCAGTACTTC
TRBJ2-5 TRBD2 - TRBV27 CASSQTSRQETQYF TGTGCCAGCAGTCAGACTAGCAGGCAAGAGACCCAGTACTTC
TRBJ2-1 TRBD2 few TRBV29-1 CSVAGTSGPSGEQFF TGCAGCGTTGCTGGGACTAGCGGCCCGAGTGGTGAGCAGTTCTTC
TRBJ2-2 - - TRBV2 CASVTATGELFF TGTGCCAGCGTTACCGCCACCGGGGAGCTGTTTTTT
TRBJ2-7 TRBD1 - TRBV4-1 CASSQGTGYEQYF TGCGCCAGCAGCCAAGGGACAGGCTACGAGCAGTACTTC
TRBJ1-1 - - TRBV27 CASSRGFEAFF TGTGCCAGCAGTCGGGGGTTTGAAGCTTTCTTT
TRBJ2-1 TRBD2 - TRBV7-9 CASSFGGEQFF TGTGCCAGCAGCTTCGGGGGGGAGCAGTTCTTC
TRBJ2-7 - - TRBV4-1 CASSHVTAAYEQYF TGCGCCAGCAGCCACGTGACAGCAGCCTACGAGCAGTACTTC
TRBJ2-7 - few TRBV29-1 CSVDRDGTYEQYF TGCAGCGTGGACCGCGACGGCACCTACGAGCAGTACTTC
TRBJ2-7 - - TRBV7-9 CASSLEGSGVGSYEQYF TGTGCCAGCAGCTTAGAGGGGTCGGGAGTAGGCTCCTACGAGCAGTACTTC
TRBJ2-1 TRBD2 once TRBV4-1 CASSPNLLAGVYNEQFF TGCGCCAGCAGTCCCAACCTACTAGCGGGAGTCTACAATGAGCAGTTCTTC
TRBJ2-2 - few TRBV7-3 CASSFFLNTGELFF TGTGCCAGCAGCTTTTTCCTGAACACCGGGGAGCTGTTTTTT
TRBJ2-7 TRBD1 few TRBV28 CASSHRGQVEQYF TGTGCCAGCAGCCACAGGGGGCAAGTGGAGCAGTACTTC
TRBJ1-2 - - TRBV19 CASSRNRHLDYGYTF TGTGCCAGTAGTAGGAACAGACACCTCGACTATGGCTACACCTTC
TRBJ1-5 - few TRBV10-3 CAIREGNQPQHF TGTGCCATCAGGGAAGGTAATCAGCCCCAGCATTTT
TRBJ2-7 TRBD2 once TRBV5-6 CASSLGTSGRYEQYF TGTGCCAGCAGCTTGGGGACTAGCGGCCGCTACGAGCAGTACTTC
TRBJ2-7 - once TRBV27 CASSFRDSYEQYF TGTGCCAGCAGTTTTAGAGACTCCTACGAGCAGTACTTC
TRBJ2-5 - few TRBV6-6 CASSYSWLETQYF TGTGCCAGCAGTTACAGTTGGTTGGAGACCCAGTACTTC
TRBJ1-2 TRBD1 - TRBV28 CASSTPTGGLNYGYTF TGTGCCAGCAGTACCCCGACAGGGGGCCTTAACTATGGCTACACCTTC
TRBJ2-2 - - TRBV9 CASSKGAGELFF TGTGCCAGCAGTAAGGGGGCCGGGGAGCTGTTTTTT
TRBJ2-1 - - TRBV2 CASWSSGRNEQFF TGTGCCAGCTGGTCGAGCGGGCGAAATGAGCAGTTCTTC
TRBJ2-2 - - TRBV29-1 CSAGGWGEAGELFF TGCAGCGCCGGGGGTTGGGGAGAGGCCGGGGAGCTGTTTTTT
TRBJ2-6 - once TRBV7-6 CASSLAGAGANVLTF TGTGCCAGCAGCTTAGCAGGGGCTGGGGCCAACGTCCTGACTTTC
TRBJ2-7 - - TRBV7-2 CASSLWAQAHEQYF TGTGCCAGCAGCTTATGGGCGCAAGCACACGAGCAGTACTTC
TRBJ1-4 - few TRBV30 CAWRDGFNEKLFF TGTGCCTGGAGAGACGGATTTAATGAAAAACTGTTTTTT
TRBJ2-7 TRBD2 - TRBV30 CAWSPRREIREQYF TGTGCCTGGAGTCCCCGGCGGGAGATTCGCGAGCAGTACTTC
TRBJ1-2 - few TRBV27 CASSWSGGYGYTF TGTGCCAGCAGTTGGTCGGGTGGGTATGGCTACACCTTC
TRBJ2-7 TRBD2 - TRBV29-1 CSAWTRGYEQYF TGCAGCGCATGGACTAGGGGCTACGAGCAGTACTTC
TRBJ2-3 - few TRBV5-1 CASSPPGEADTQYF TGCGCCAGCAGCCCTCCCGGAGAGGCAGATACGCAGTATTTT
TRBJ2-5 TRBD2 - TRBV29-1 CSVEDREGRETQYF TGCAGCGTTGAAGATAGGGAGGGACGGGAGACCCAGTACTTC
TRBJ2-3 - once TRBV25-1 CASSDFGASSTDTQYF TGTGCCAGCAGTGATTTCGGAGCGAGCAGCACAGATACGCAGTATTTT